These 6 T cell receptor beta chains were all obtained from the same sample, sequenced in a study of blood T cell repertoires in COVID-19. Generated by immunoSEQ multiplex PCR, the TCRdb table keeps only in-frame clones and is missing some. Among roughly 100,000 clones listed, roughly 89% were seen once. The sequenced material came from peripheral blood. Receptors originate from a human donor with COVID-19, enrolled during active disease. The donor label of this sample is uncertain.

V and J are TRBV6-5 and TRBJ2-1; D remains unclear. V lost 4 bases and J 4 bases, leaving 11 bases between the germline ends. The CDR3 has 14 residues. Per the germline V gene, CDR1 is MNHEY and CDR2 is SVGAGI. CDR3 nucleotides: TGTGCCAGCAGTTGGGCTGTACAGTACAATGAGCAGTTCTTC. As protein: CASSWAVQYNEQFF.

V gene TRBV5-1 combines with J gene TRBJ2-1; TRBD1 agrees at 7 bases. Looked up from germline, CDR1 is SGHRS and CDR2 is YFSETQ. V shed 0 bases and J 4 bases; nucleotides not matched to a gene: 10. The CDR3 has 17 amino acids. CDR3 protein: CASSLDVGGGRYNEQFF. In nucleotides, the CDR3 is TGCGCCAGCAGCTTGGATGTAGGGGGCGGAAGGTACAATGAGCAGTTCTTC.

The chain employs TRBV6-5 and TRBJ2-7; TRBD2 is a possible D gene (5 bases). The V end lost 5 bases, the J end lost 4 bases, and 15 bases lay between the germline ends. This CDR3 comprises 14 residues. Per the germline V gene, CDR1 is MNHEY and CDR2 is SVGAGI. This CDR3 reads CASSRGGRTYEQYF. The CDR3 DNA sequence: TGTGCCAGCAGTCGCGGCGGCAGGACTTACGAGCAGTACTTC.

The genes are TRBV2 and TRBJ1-1; D perhaps matches TRBD1 (5 bases). The CDR3 loop spans 12 amino acids. Germline lookup yields CDR1 SNHLY and CDR2 FYNNEI. The V and J ends lost 10 bases and 1 base respectively, with 10 bases between them. CDR3 protein: CATSTGNTEAFF. In DNA form, the CDR3 reads TGTGCCACTTCAACAGGGAACACTGAAGCTTTCTTT.

This clone was observed a few times. This chain uses TRBV7-8 with TRBJ1-5; weak D call: TRBD1 (5 bases). The CDR3 has 16 amino acids. Trimming shortened V by 4 bases and J by 2 bases, and 15 bases separated the two germline ends. Germline CDR1 SGHVS, CDR2 FQNEAQ. The CDR3 loop reads CASSWEGRRGNQPQHF. Written as DNA, the CDR3 is TGTGCCAGCAGCTGGGAGGGGCGGCGGGGCAATCAGCCCCAGCATTTT.

The chain employs TRBV3-1 (or the pseudogene TRBV3-2) and TRBJ1-6; weak D call: TRBD1 (5 bases). Germline lookup yields CDR1 LGHDT and CDR2 YNNKEL (reference sequence). V was cut by 0 bases and J by 10 bases, with 22 bases left in between. This CDR3 contains 18 residues. The CDR3: CASSQEGGGGGDGSPLHF. The CDR3 bases are TGTGCCAGCAGCCAAGAAGGCGGGGGGGGTGGAGATGGCTCACCCCTCCACTTT.